This T cell receptor beta chain comes out of a study of control samples from healthy donors and cancer patients. V lost 3 bases and J lost 1; bases outside the gene matches: 4. The CDR3 runs to 14 residues. Germline values: CDR1 DFQATT, CDR2 SNEGSKA (reference sequence). TCRdb's table, derived via immunoSEQ multiplex PCR, lists solely in-frame clones and lacks some. The table includes about 190,000 clones, around 93% detected once. Sequencing was done on a sample of blood. The sequence derives from a man between 25 and 39 years old in good health. The gene calls are TRBV20-1 and TRBJ2-3; 7 bases are a match to TRBD2. CDR3 region: CSASSRGGTDTQYF. The DNA of the CDR3 is TGCAGTGCTAGTAGTCGGGGGGGCACAGATACGCAGTATTTT.